A selection of T cell receptor beta chains follows, all from one sample in a study of beta chain features in type 1 diabetes. Measured with immunoSEQ multiplex PCR; TCRdb has only the in-frame clones, and not every one. Among around 160,000 clones, around 8.6% were seen once, and the ten largest hold around 0.5%. Specimen: central memory CD4+ T cells from blood. The receptors here all came from a woman aged 18-29 years with type 1 diabetes. The CDR3 runs from the conserved cysteine through the conserved F or W. D genes are given only for firm matches. Only some rows state a clone size, as once, few, many or a class for expanded clones.

TGTGCCAGCAGCTTAGGGCTAGGAGGGTCCTACAATGAGCAGTTCTTC | CASSLGLGGSYNEQFF | TRBJ2-1 | TRBV7-9 | NA | NA
TGTGCCAGCAGCTTACGGGCCCAGGGGCAGCCCCAGCATTTT | CASSLRAQGQPQHF | TRBJ1-5 | TRBV7-2 | few | NA
TGCGCCAGCAGCTTGGACACGGACATTTTCTACGAGCAGTACTTC | CASSLDTDIFYEQYF | TRBJ2-7 | TRBV5-1 | NA | NA
TGTGCCAGCAGCTTGCCTAGCGGGGGGGGCGGGGAGACCCAGTACTTC | CASSLPSGGGGETQYF | TRBJ2-5 | TRBV7-2 | few | TRBD2
TGCGCCAGCAGCGGCACTAGTGACTACGAGCAGTACTTC | CASSGTSDYEQYF | TRBJ2-7 | TRBV5-1 | few | NA
TGCAGCGTACCTCAAAGGAACAGAAACACTGAAGCTTTCTTT | CSVPQRNRNTEAFF | TRBJ1-1 | TRBV29-1 | NA | NA
TGTGCCAGCAGCGCCTTGACAGGGGGCACCGGAGAGCTGTTTTTT | CASSALTGGTGELFF | TRBJ2-2 | TRBV9 | NA | TRBD1
TGTGCCAGCAGCCACAGGGGCACCTCCTACAATGAGCAGTTCTTC | CASSHRGTSYNEQFF | TRBJ2-1 | TRBV7-2 | NA | TRBD1
TGCAGTGCTACCTTCAGGACTGTGCAGTACTTC | CSATFRTVQYF | TRBJ2-7 | TRBV20-1 | few | NA
TGTGCCAGCAGTGCCGGGACTAGGGCCAGCTACGAGCAGTACTTC | CASSAGTRASYEQYF | TRBJ2-7 | TRBV5-6 | few | TRBD2
TGTGCCAGCAGTGGCGGACTAGCGGGGGTTAATGAGCAGTTCTTC | CASSGGLAGVNEQFF | TRBJ2-1 | TRBV6-1 | few | TRBD2
TGTGCCAGCAGTTTCGGGGGTTCGTATACGCAGTATTTT | CASSFGGSYTQYF | TRBJ2-3 | TRBV28 | NA | NA
TGTGCCAGCAGTCCCTCGGGGGGAACCGAGACCCAGTACTTC | CASSPSGGTETQYF | TRBJ2-5 | TRBV6-6 | NA | TRBD2
TGCGCCAGCAGCCATAACAGGGGCGCAACTAATGAAAAACTGTTTTTT | CASSHNRGATNEKLFF | TRBJ1-4 | TRBV4-3 | NA | TRBD1
TGTGCCAGCAGTTACTCCGGGACAGGGAATCAGCCCCAGCATTTT | CASSYSGTGNQPQHF | TRBJ1-5 | TRBV6-5 | NA | TRBD1
TGTGCCAGCAGCTCGACGGACACCTACGAGCAGTACTTC | CASSSTDTYEQYF | TRBJ2-7 | TRBV11-1 | NA | NA
TGTGCCAGCAGCTTAAGACAGGATAATGAAAAACTGTTTTTT | CASSLRQDNEKLFF | TRBJ1-4 | TRBV11-3 | NA | NA
TGTGCCAGTAGTATAAGGACAGCTCACACTGAAGCTTTCTTT | CASSIRTAHTEAFF | TRBJ1-1 | TRBV19 | many | NA
TGTGCCAGTAGTCAGAACCGAGCGGGTATGGAGTTCTTC | CASSQNRAGMEFF | TRBJ2-1 | TRBV19 | NA | NA
TGTGCCAGCAGCTTTGGGCCCTCTGGGGCCAACGTCCTGACTTTC | CASSFGPSGANVLTF | TRBJ2-6 | TRBV5-6 | NA | NA
TGTGCCAGCAGCTCGGGGACTAGCGGCGAGCAGTACTTC | CASSSGTSGEQYF | TRBJ2-7 | TRBV7-9 | NA | TRBD2
TGTGCCAGCAGCCAAGCCGGGACAGGGTTTGGACACACTGAAGCTTTCTTT | CASSQAGTGFGHTEAFF | TRBJ1-1 | TRBV4-2 | NA | TRBD1
TGTGCCAGCAGCTTAGGGGCAGGGCTAGCCAAAAACATTCAGTACTTC | CASSLGAGLAKNIQYF | TRBJ2-4 | TRBV7-2 | NA | NA
TGTGCCTGGAGCAGAAGCTCCTACAATGAGCAGTTCTTC | CAWSRSSYNEQFF | TRBJ2-1 | TRBV30 | few | NA
TGTGCCACCCCTAGGGGGAGTGCCACCGGGGAGCTGTTTTTT | CATPRGSATGELFF | TRBJ2-2 | TRBV7-9 | few | NA
TGTGCCAGCAGTTTTAGTGGCGGGATGGAGCAGTATTTT | CASSFSGGMEQYF | TRBJ2-3 | TRBV27 | NA | NA
TGTGCCAGTAGTTCACCAGGGGGCTGGAGCAATCAGCCCCAGCATTTT | CASSSPGGWSNQPQHF | TRBJ1-5 | TRBV19 | few | TRBD1
TGCAGCGTTGGAGGGGGCCCGAGGGAGCAGTTCTTC | CSVGGGPREQFF | TRBJ2-1 | TRBV29-1 | many | TRBD1
TGTGCCAGTAGTATTGGACTAGCCGATACGCAGTATTTT | CASSIGLADTQYF | TRBJ2-3 | TRBV19 | once | TRBD2
TGTGCCAGCAGCTTCGTCTCGGGACAGGGGCGAGAGACCCAGTACTTC | CASSFVSGQGRETQYF | TRBJ2-5 | TRBV5-6 | few | TRBD1
TGTGCCAGCAGCCCCCGAGCGACAGAGGTAACTTATGGCTACACCTTC | CASSPRATEVTYGYTF | TRBJ1-2 | TRBV9 | NA | NA
TGTGCCAGCAGCCCACAGGAGGGGACCTACAATGAGCAGTTCTTC | CASSPQEGTYNEQFF | TRBJ2-1 | TRBV11-1 | NA | NA
TGCGCCAGCAGCCATGCGAAACAAGAGACCCAGTACTTC | CASSHAKQETQYF | TRBJ2-5 | TRBV4-3 | NA | NA
TGTGCCAGCAGCTTAGATCCTCCTCAGCCCCAGCATTTT | CASSLDPPQPQHF | TRBJ1-5 | TRBV11-2 | few | NA
TGTGCCAGCAGCTTAGCGGTCTCTAGCACAGATACGCAGTATTTT | CASSLAVSSTDTQYF | TRBJ2-3 | TRBV7-3 | NA | NA
TGTGCCAGCCGGGGGGGGTCGGGCGAGCAGTACTTC | CASRGGSGEQYF | TRBJ2-7 | TRBV11-2 | many | TRBD2
TGTGCCAGCTCACGGGGACAGCGTTCCTACGAGCAGTACTTC | CASSRGQRSYEQYF | TRBJ2-7 | TRBV18 | few | TRBD1